One and the same sample provided the 31 T cell receptor beta chains below, sequenced in a study of graft-versus-host responses after intestinal transplantation. The protocol was immunoSEQ multiplex PCR, while the TCRdb copy is restricted to in-frame clones and leaves out a portion. The table shows about 4,900 clones, with over 20% occurring only once. Researchers placed about 200,000 CFSE-labeled responder cells in culture with about 200,000 irradiated, violet-dye-labeled stimulator cells. The sequencing used alloreactive CD8+ T cells from a mixed lymphocyte reaction culture, collected before intestinal transplant. Subset reported: CFSE-low proliferating T cells sorted from approximately 6-day pre-transplant mixed lymphocyte reaction (GvH or HvG direction). Every receptor here comes from a human patient who received an intestinal transplant.

This chain uses TRBV10-2 with TRBJ2-7; possible D gene TRBD1, 6 bases. Germline CDR1 is WSHSY and CDR2 is SAAADI. CDR3 length equals 15 residues. The V end lost 4 bases, the J end lost 2 bases, and 15 bases lay between the germline ends. The CDR3 nucleotides are TGCGCCAGCAGTGCAGGGACACCAAGTACCTACGAGCAGTACTTC. Translated: CASSAGTPSTYEQYF.

The chain has TRBV30 and TRBJ1-5; no clear D. Trimming left V 0 bases short and J 0 bases short, with 6 bases between. This CDR3 contains 14 residues. Germline V gene sequence: CDR1 GTSNPN, CDR2 SVGIG (reference sequence). The CDR3 nucleotides are TGTGCCTGGAGTGTACTTGGTAGCAATCAGCCCCAGCATTTT. Amino acid sequence: CAWSVLGSNQPQHF.

V and J are TRBV2 and TRBJ2-1; the match to TRBD2 covers 10 bases. Unmatched junction bases numbered 4, after V lost 7 bases and J lost 7 bases. The germline V gene has CDR1 SNHLY and CDR2 FYNNEI. The CDR3 contains 13 residues. This CDR3 reads CASTSGRSNEQFF. The CDR3 DNA is TGTGCCAGCACTAGCGGGAGATCGAATGAGCAGTTCTTC.

The rearrangement links TRBV6-4 to TRBJ1-2; 7 bases match TRBD1. The junction had 7 bases not matched to a gene; V was cut back by 6 bases and J by 0 bases. The CDR3 extends over 15 amino acids. Germline assignment: CDR1 MRHNA and CDR2 SNTAGT. The CDR3 DNA sequence: TGTGCCAGCAGGCCACAGGGGTCAGCTAACTATGGCTACACCTTC. As protein: CASRPQGSANYGYTF.

This clone was found a few times. This rearrangement joins TRBV5-8 to TRBJ2-7; D perhaps matches TRBD1 (6 bases). Trimming took 4 bases from V and 2 from J, leaving 16 bases between them. This CDR3 is built from 15 residues. CDR1 is SGHTS, CDR2 YDEGEE, per germline. CDR3 DNA: TGTGCCAGCAGCCAAGATTTATCAGGGGCCTACGAGCAGTACTTC. Translated: CASSQDLSGAYEQYF. The full variable domain, rest sourced from reference TRBV5-8 and TRBJ2-7, is EAGVTQSPTHLIKTRGQQATLRCSPISGHTSVYWYQQALGLGLQFLLWYDEGEERNRGNFPPRFSGRQFPNYSSELNVNALELEDSALYLCASSQDLSGAYEQYFGPGTRLTVT.

The chain carries TRBV4-1 and TRBJ2-1, with 7 positions matching TRBD2. The CDR3 has 21 amino acids. V was clipped by 8 bases and J by 0 bases; unmatched bases: 25. The germline V gene has CDR1 MGHRA and CDR2 YSYEKL. As DNA, the CDR3 is TGCGCCAGCGCGAGATCCCGGGAGCTAGCGGCAGTTGTAGACTCCTACAATGAGCAGTTCTTC. Encoded protein: CASARSRELAAVVDSYNEQFF.

V usage is TRBV23-1 and J usage is TRBJ2-1; the D gene could be TRBD1 or TRBD2 (5 bases each). TRBV23-1 is reported as an ORF; its role is uncertain. CDR3 length equals 19 residues. V lost 0 bases, J lost 0 bases, and 18 bases lay in between. Here the CDR3 DNA reads TGCGCCAGCAGTCAATCCACCACGCGAGGGGTAGGCTCCTACAATGAGCAGTTCTTC. This gives the protein CASSQSTTRGVGSYNEQFF.

This clone occurred a few times. The V gene is TRBV7-9, the J gene TRBJ2-1, with D possibly being TRBD2 (5 bases). This CDR3 contains 11 residues. V was trimmed by 0 bases and J by 14 bases, leaving 8 bases between them. Germline V CDR1 and CDR2: SEHNR, FQNEAQ (reference sequence). The CDR3 spells CASSLAGAEFF. The CDR3, as DNA: TGTGCCAGCAGCTTAGCGGGAGCGGAGTTCTTC.

In this sample, this clone turned up a few times. This rearrangement joins TRBV4-1 to TRBJ2-3; 7 bases are shared with TRBD2. The germline CDR1 and CDR2 sequences are MGHRA and YSYEKL. The trim removed 4 bases at V and 5 bases at J, leaving 6 bases unmatched. CDR3 length: 14 amino acids. CDR3 region: CASSPLGGRDTQYF. Here the CDR3 DNA reads TGCGCCAGCAGCCCCCTCGGGGGGAGAGATACGCAGTATTTT.

By share of the sample, this clone is large. The V and J genes are TRBV5-8 and TRBJ2-1; 11 nucleotides line up with TRBD2. V dropped 1 base and J dropped 7; count of bases not matched to a gene: 10. CDR1 and CDR2 (germline): SGHTS, YDEGEE. The CDR3 spans 17 residues. CDR3 sequence reads: CASSLWLAGGPENEQFF. The DNA of the CDR3 is TGTGCCAGCAGCTTGTGGTTAGCGGGAGGGCCTGAGAATGAGCAGTTCTTC.

By proportion, this clone is medium-sized. This rearrangement joins TRBV5-4 to TRBJ1-3; D is perhaps TRBD1 (5 bases). CDR1 is SGHNT and CDR2 is YYREEE in the germline V gene (reference sequence). V was clipped by 2 bases and J by 7 bases, with 13 bases between them. The CDR3 has 14 amino acids. The CDR3 DNA reads as TGTGCCAGCAGCTTCGGGGGAGGTGCGAACACCATATATTTT. This codes for CASSFGGGANTIYF.

This chain links TRBV14 with TRBJ2-7, with 7 bases identical to TRBD2. Trimming cost V 2 bases and J 7 bases; bases outside gene matches: 2. This CDR3 has 12 amino acids. Germline lookup yields CDR1 SGHDN and CDR2 FVKESK. The CDR3 sequence: CASSQPAGEQYF. In nucleotides, the CDR3 is TGTGCCAGCAGCCAACCAGCGGGGGAGCAGTACTTC.

This clone was found once. The V call is TRBV11-1, the J call TRBJ2-1; 10 nucleotides align to TRBD2. The CDR3 spans 17 residues. V was clipped by 5 bases and J by 8 bases; unmatched bases: 15. CDR1 SGHAT and CDR2 FQDESV come from the germline V gene (reference sequence). CDR3 residues: CASSLWPPSGSYDEQFF. The CDR3 DNA sequence: TGTGCCAGCAGCCTATGGCCCCCTAGCGGGAGTTATGATGAGCAGTTCTTC.

The chain carries TRBV6-6 and TRBJ1-1; no clear D gene. The length of the CDR3 is 11 residues. Looked up from germline, CDR1 is MNHNY and CDR2 is SVGAGI (reference sequence). With 6 bases removed from V and 1 base from J, the gap between germline ends came to 3 bases. The DNA for the CDR3 is TGTGCCAGCAGAGAGAACACTGAAGCTTTCTTT. As protein: CASRENTEAFF.

The table lists this clone with a few counts. Other DNA sequences within the sample encode an identical CDR3. The chain employs TRBV5-6 and TRBJ2-7, with D possibly matching TRBD2 (6 bases). V was clipped by 0 bases and J by 4 bases, with 8 bases between them. This CDR3 spans 13 amino acids. Germline V CDR1 and CDR2: SGHDT, YYEEEE. CDR3 region: CASSLGGGYEQYF. The CDR3 DNA sequence: TGTGCCAGCAGCTTGGGTGGGGGGTACGAGCAGTACTTC.

In its sample, this clone was seen a few times. This chain links TRBV11-1 with TRBJ2-2, with D hard to call. V dropped 7 bases and J dropped 4 bases, with 19 bases sitting between them. CDR3 length: 16 amino acids. Per germline, CDR1 SGHAT and CDR2 FQDESV (reference sequence). The CDR3: CASTPDGRLLTGELFF. DNA for the CDR3: TGTGCCAGCACCCCGGACGGGCGGCTCCTCACCGGGGAGCTGTTTTTT.

This clone was seen only a few times. Relative to the germline gene, one junction end is altered; a read error may explain this. The chain links TRBV10-3 to TRBJ2-7; 7 nucleotides align to TRBD2. This CDR3 region has 14 residues. Germline V lookup: CDR1 ENHRY, CDR2 SYGVKD. The CDR3 DNA is TGTGCCAGCAGTTACATGGCGGGAGCAGCCGAGCAGTACTTC. Protein product: CASSYMAGAAEQYF.

V gene TRBV6-6 combines with J gene TRBJ1-5, with 7 bases that match TRBD1. J lost 7 bases, V lost 7 bases, and 13 bases had no gene match. Germline CDR1 MNHNY, CDR2 SVGAGI (reference sequence). The CDR3 loop spans 15 amino acids. The CDR3 coding sequence is TGTGCCAGCACCTCGATACAGGGGTTAGAGCAGCCCCAGCATTTT. Amino acid sequence: CASTSIQGLEQPQHF.

This chain uses TRBV7-9 with TRBJ2-5; D tentatively fits TRBD1 or TRBD2 (6 bases each). The germline V gene encodes CDR1 SEHNR and CDR2 FQNEAQ (reference sequence). This CDR3 region has 15 residues. Deletions cut 7 bases from V and 5 bases from J, with 20 bases between. The CDR3 sequence is CASIIGGLTGETQYF. The CDR3 DNA follows: TGTGCCAGCATCATTGGGGGGCTCACTGGCGAGACCCAGTACTTC.

The chain links TRBV6-4 to TRBJ1-1; weak D call: TRBD1 (5 bases). From germline, CDR1 is MRHNA and CDR2 SNTAGT. V lost 7 bases and J lost 5, with 32 bases in between. This CDR3 contains 19 residues. The CDR3 sequence is CASTYVRDGEREGGTEAFF. The CDR3 DNA follows: TGTGCCAGCACCTATGTTAGGGACGGAGAACGTGAGGGAGGGACTGAAGCTTTCTTT.

This clone was counted between two and nine times. The junction and the germline gene differ at one end; a read error may be behind it. This chain uses TRBV4-1 with TRBJ1-5, with D maybe TRBD1 (5 bases). Germline V gene sequence: CDR1 MGHRA, CDR2 YSYEKL. This CDR3 comprises 15 residues. CDR3 sequence: CASSQVQESNQPQHF. In DNA form, the CDR3 reads TGTGCCAGCAGCCAGGTACAGGAATCCAATCAGCCCCAGCATTTT.

This clone was seen only a few times. The chain links TRBV10-3 to TRBJ1-3, with a tentative D call TRBD1 (5 bases). Germline V lookup: CDR1 ENHRY, CDR2 SYGVKD. CDR3 length: 15 amino acids. V was pared by 8 bases and J by 4 bases, with 18 bases between. CDR3: CAISGRRGAGNTIYF. The CDR3 coding sequence is TGTGCCATCTCCGGAAGGAGGGGAGCCGGAAACACCATATATTTT.

This clone was seen only a few times. The chain carries TRBV6-5 and TRBJ1-2; D is uncertain. There are 14 residues in the CDR3. In germline, CDR1 is MNHEY, CDR2 SVGAGI. The V gene lost 8 bases and the J gene lost 4 bases, with 17 bases spanning the gap. CDR3: CASGDIQSLYGYTF. CDR3 coding DNA: TGTGCCAGCGGGGATATACAGAGTCTCTATGGCTACACCTTC.

The chain employs TRBV15 and TRBJ2-5, with D maybe TRBD2 (6 bases). Trimming pared 3 bases from V and 1 base from J, leaving 18 bases between. CDR3 length equals 17 residues. The V gene's germline CDR1 is LNHNV and CDR2 YYDKDF (reference sequence). As DNA, the CDR3 is TGTGCCACCAGCAGGGGGACCCAAATGGAGGGCCAAGAGACCCAGTACTTC. The encoded protein is CATSRGTQMEGQETQYF.

This chain links TRBV28 with TRBJ2-3; TRBD2 matches 11 bases. The CDR3 covers 15 residues. The germline V gene has CDR1 MDHEN and CDR2 SYDVKM. Trimming took 4 bases from V and 5 from J; bases not matched to a gene: 5. The CDR3 DNA reads as TGTGCCAGCAGTTCCTCTAGCGGGAGGATAGATACGCAGTATTTT. Protein sequence: CASSSSSGRIDTQYF.

By sample share, this clone is large. V and J are TRBV5-8 and TRBJ2-1, with 11 bases fitting TRBD2. The CDR3 loop spans 17 amino acids. J gave up 7 bases and V 4 bases, and 13 bases lay outside the gene matches. The germline V gene encodes CDR1 SGHTS and CDR2 YDEGEE. CDR3 loop: CASSTLVVTSGKNEQFF. DNA for the CDR3: TGTGCCAGCAGCACCCTGGTCGTGACTAGCGGGAAGAATGAGCAGTTCTTC.

The chain joins TRBV10-2 to TRBJ2-3, with D unclear. Germline V lookup: CDR1 WSHSY, CDR2 SAAADI. V lost 2 bases, J lost 0 bases, and 3 bases lay in between. The CDR3 extends over 13 amino acids. The CDR3 loop reads CASSEVSTDTQYF. The CDR3 nucleotides are TGCGCCAGCAGTGAGGTTAGCACAGATACGCAGTATTTT.

This sequence joins TRBV29-1 and TRBJ2-2; 8 bases are shared with TRBD2. The germline gives CDR1 SQVTM, CDR2 ANQGSEA. Trimming cost V 5 bases and J 5 bases; bases outside gene matches: 7. CDR3 size: 14 residues. The CDR3 coding sequence is TGCAGCGTTTTAGCGGGGTCTTGGACCGGGGAGCTGTTTTTT. Translation gives CSVLAGSWTGELFF.

The V gene is TRBV30, the J gene TRBJ2-5, with D possibly matching TRBD2 (6 bases). Germline loops: CDR1 GTSNPN, CDR2 SVGIG (reference sequence). Trimming removed 0 bases from V and 5 bases from J, with 10 bases in between. The CDR3 contains 13 residues. CDR3: CAWSVWEDETQYF. In nucleotides, the CDR3 is TGTGCCTGGAGTGTGTGGGAGGACGAGACCCAGTACTTC. Variable domain in full (rest from reference TRBV30 and TRBJ2-5): SQTIHQWPATLVQPVGSPLSLECTVEGTSNPNLYWYRQAAGRGLQLLFYSVGIGQISSEVPQNLSASRPQDRQFILSSKKLLLSDSGFYLCAWSVWEDETQYFGPGTRLLVL.

The chain carries TRBV9 and TRBJ2-1, with no clear D. This CDR3 region has 12 residues. Germline V gives CDR1 SGDLS, CDR2 YYNGEE. V lost 0 bases to trimming and J lost 6 bases, with 4 bases between them. CDR3 sequence: CASSVEGNEQFF. Written as DNA, the CDR3 is TGTGCCAGCAGCGTAGAGGGCAATGAGCAGTTCTTC.

Of note for this clone: This sequence may be a read error, since a much larger clone differs from it by one base. The V gene is TRBV27, the J gene TRBJ2-7, with TRBD2 matching 8 bases. CDR1 and CDR2 from the germline V gene are MNHEY and SMNVEV (reference sequence). With 3 bases clipped from V and 3 bases from J, the junction kept 10 bases outside the gene matches. CDR3 length: 16 amino acids. CDR3 protein: CASSFLGSGTFYEQYF. DNA of the CDR3: TGTGCCAGCAGTTTTCTTGGTAGCGGGACTTTCTACGAGCAGTACTTC.